A selection of T cell receptor beta chains follows, all from one sample in a study of cytomegalovirus exposure and HLA in healthy donors. The repertoire was sequenced with immunoSEQ multiplex PCR; TCRdb's copy has only in-frame clones and lacks some. Here the sample spans more than 110,000 clones, 73% being singletons. The sample was PBMCs. These receptors were collected from a woman between 40 and 55 years old in good health and CMV-seronegative. Each CDR3 is given with its conserved first and last residue. D genes are given only for firm matches. Where a row states a size, it is once, few, many or the class of an expanded clone; other rows omit it.

d_gene | j_gene | abundance | v_gene | CDR3nt | CDR3aa
TRBD1 | TRBJ2-7 | - | TRBV9 | TGTGCCAGCAGCGTTGACAGGGATAGCTACGAGCAGTACTTC | CASSVDRDSYEQYF
TRBD1 | TRBJ1-2 | - | TRBV19 | TGTGCCAGTAGTACCGGGACAGCTAACTATGGCTACACCTTC | CASSTGTANYGYTF
TRBD1 | TRBJ1-6 | - | TRBV6-1 | TGTGCCAGCACCCAGCGGACAGGGAATTCACCCCTCCACTTT | CASTQRTGNSPLHF
- | TRBJ2-1 | - | TRBV27 | TGTGCCAGCAGTCCCCCCGGGGGTAGGTGGTTCTTC | CASSPPGGRWFF
TRBD2 | TRBJ2-3 | - | TRBV29-1 | TGCAGCGCTAGCGGGGGGGCCTCAGATACGCAGTATTTT | CSASGGASDTQYF
TRBD1 | TRBJ1-1 | - | TRBV6-5 | TGTGCCAGCAGTTCAACCAGGGGGGCAGGGGCGACTGAAGCTTTCTTT | CASSSTRGAGATEAFF
- | TRBJ2-1 | - | TRBV4-2 | TGTGCCAGCAGCCCCGAAAAAATCGGGAACAATGAGCAGTTCTTC | CASSPEKIGNNEQFF
- | TRBJ1-2 | - | TRBV10-3 | TGTGCCAGCACTAATACAGGGTATGGAGGCTACACCTTC | CASTNTGYGGYTF
TRBD2 | TRBJ2-7 | - | TRBV2 | TGTGCCAGCAGGGCAGGGACTATTCTATTTTCCTACGAGCAGTACTTC | CASRAGTILFSYEQYF
- | TRBJ1-5 | - | TRBV27 | TGTGCCAGCAGTTTAAGGGGAAGCCAGCCCCAGCATTTT | CASSLRGSQPQHF
- | TRBJ2-3 | - | TRBV2 | TGTGCCAGCAGTGAAAGGGGGAATACGCAGTATTTT | CASSERGNTQYF
- | TRBJ1-2 | - | TRBV5-5 | TGTGCCAGCAGCTTCGGACTCTCCGGGGGAACCTATGGCTACACCTTC | CASSFGLSGGTYGYTF
- | TRBJ1-3 | - | TRBV9 | TGTGCCAGCAGCGTAGACAGCTCTGGAAACACCATATATTTT | CASSVDSSGNTIYF
- | TRBJ1-1 | few | TRBV10-3 | TGTGCCATCAGTGACAGAGGGACACATTTGAACACTGAAGCTTTCTTT | CAISDRGTHLNTEAFF
TRBD1 | TRBJ1-1 | few | TRBV6-5 | TGTGCCAGCAGTTACTCGGACAGGGGGCGGTATACTGAAGCTTTCTTT | CASSYSDRGRYTEAFF
- | TRBJ1-1 | - | TRBV6-5 | TGTGCCAGCAGAAAACAGGGCGGGAACACTGAAGCTTTCTTT | CASRKQGGNTEAFF